This T cell receptor (beta chain) came from a study of T cell repertoires in cytomegalovirus infection. On the study more broadly: Indications came from public TCR beta signatures; they pointed to CMV infection and to a matching HLA type.

In regard to this clonotype: The antigen remains unidentified. A junction end diverges from the germline sequence, so it may reflect a read error.

The CDR3 is 16 amino acids. Germline values: CDR1 SGHDN, CDR2 FVKESK. Each CDR3 protein is one row after TCRdb ran MiXCR on the reads. The data show about 190,000 distinct CDR3 sequences, with less than 9.5% seen just once and about 4.6% held by the top ten. Study-wide findings and caveats: HLA-C-restricted CMV clonotypes gave the most frequent clonotype in two of eight donors. Of the TCR beta families, the public ones yielded a cumulative frequency that identified carriers of CMV plus the relevant HLA.

The J gene is TRBJ1-6, the V gene TRBV14, with TRBD1 matching 7 bases. The sample was PBMCs. The receptor's source is a human donor in good health (CMV status not recorded). Some clones in this sample may be carry-over from other donors' samples. CDR3 region: CASGQDLATGYSPLHF. In DNA form, the CDR3 reads TGTGCCAGCGGCCAAGATCTCGCGACAGGGTATTCACCCCTCCACTTT.